The 10 T cell receptor beta chains reported below all come from one sample, sequenced in a study of blood T cell repertoires in COVID-19. Profiled with immunoSEQ multiplex PCR; TCRdb holds only in-frame clones, not every one. The sample yields more than 250,000 clones, around four fifths seen once. Specimen: peripheral blood. The receptors were gathered from a woman aged 45 to 65 with acute or convalescent COVID-19.

This clone showed up just once. This sequence joins TRBV18 and TRBJ2-3; 7 bases map to TRBD2. V trimming: 5 bases; J trimming: 6 bases; junction bases outside the gene matches: 14. CDR3 size: 16 residues. Germline CDR1 is KGHSH and CDR2 is LQKENI. CDR3 coding DNA: TGTGCCAGCTCATTTGCTCGTCCGGGGGGATCCGATACGCAGTATTTT. Its protein is CASSFARPGGSDTQYF.

V gene TRBV7-9 combines with J gene TRBJ1-2; 8 bases line up with TRBD1. Germline V lookup: CDR1 SEHNR, CDR2 FQNEAQ (reference sequence). The J segment lost 5 bases and the V segment lost 5 bases, leaving 7 bases of the junction unmatched. The CDR3 length is 14 residues. In DNA form, the CDR3 reads TGTGCCAGCAGCCCAGCGGACAGGGTATATGGCTACACCTTC. Encoded protein: CASSPADRVYGYTF.

This chain joins TRBV6-6 and TRBJ1-1; 7 nucleotides agree with TRBD1. Germline V gives CDR1 MNHNY, CDR2 SVGAGI (reference sequence). The CDR3 sequence is 14 residues long. V shed 6 bases, J shed 11 bases, and the junction held 15 bases outside the gene matches. DNA of the CDR3: TGTGCCAGCAGGACCCGGGACAGACTTGGTGAGGCTTTCTTT. Protein sequence: CASRTRDRLGEAFF.

The V call is TRBV9, the J call TRBJ2-3; a weak D match, TRBD1 (6 bases). V was shortened by 4 bases and J by 6 bases, with 24 bases between the two germline ends. Germline V gives CDR1 SGDLS, CDR2 YYNGEE. The CDR3 runs to 17 residues. This chain's CDR3 is CASSPSTGYLPPDTQYF. The CDR3 DNA is TGTGCCAGCAGCCCATCGACAGGCTACCTCCCTCCGGATACGCAGTATTTT. The full variable domain, its missing parts supplied by reference TRBV9 and TRBJ2-3, is DSGVTQTPKHLITATGQRVTLRCSPRSGDLSVYWYQQSLDQGLQFLIQYYNGEERAKGNILERFSAQQFPDLHSELNLSSLELGDSALYFCASSPSTGYLPPDTQYFGPGTRLTVL.

The chain employs TRBV19 and TRBJ1-1; D possibly corresponds to TRBD1 (5 bases). Trimming shortened V by 8 bases and J by 0 bases, and 16 bases separated the two germline ends. Germline V gene data show CDR1 as LNHDA and CDR2 as SQIVND (reference sequence). CDR3 length equals 15 residues. CDR3 residues: CASQLRGRMNTEAFF. In DNA, the CDR3 is TGTGCCAGTCAACTAAGGGGTAGAATGAACACTGAAGCTTTCTTT.

This clone was seen only once. The chain has TRBV6-5 and TRBJ1-2; D gene ambiguous. The V and J ends lost 2 bases and 8 bases respectively, with 12 bases between them. This CDR3 comprises 13 residues. Germline values: CDR1 MNHEY, CDR2 SVGAGI. DNA of the CDR3: TGTGCCAGCAGTTACGCACAGCTCGGCGGCTACACCTTC. It specifies CASSYAQLGGYTF.

The J gene is TRBJ1-4, the V gene TRBV10-3; possibly TRBD1 for D (5 bases). Per germline, CDR1 ENHRY and CDR2 SYGVKD. This CDR3 has 13 amino acids. V lost 6 bases and J lost 7, with 12 bases in between. CDR3 DNA sequence: TGTGCCATCAGCCCCGGGGGGGGTGAAAAACTGTTTTTT. Its translation: CAISPGGGEKLFF.

The CDR3 loop reads CASSEAPWGLSGNTIYF. Written as DNA, the CDR3 is TGTGCCAGCAGTGAAGCGCCTTGGGGGCTCTCTGGAAACACCATATATTTT. The rearrangement joins TRBV6-1 to TRBJ1-3; tentative D call: TRBD1 (6 bases). This CDR3 comprises 17 residues. Germline values: CDR1 MNHNS, CDR2 SASEGT. The V and J ends lost 0 bases and 0 bases respectively, with 12 bases between them.

J is TRBJ2-3 and V is TRBV30, with D possibly being TRBD1 (6 bases). This CDR3 spans 14 amino acids. CDR1 is GTSNPN and CDR2 is SVGIG in the germline V gene (reference sequence). V gave up 4 bases and J gave up 1 base, with 12 bases separating them. The CDR3 DNA follows: TGTGCCTGGAATAGTCCAGGGGGCACAGATACGCAGTATTTT. Encoded protein: CAWNSPGGTDTQYF. Full variable domain (remainder filled in from reference TRBV30 and TRBJ2-3): SQTIHQWPATLVQPVGSPLSLECTVEGTSNPNLYWYRQAAGRGLQLLFYSVGIGQISSEVPQNLSASRPQDRQFILSSKKLLLSDSGFYLCAWNSPGGTDTQYFGPGTRLTVL.

V gene TRBV5-4 combines with J gene TRBJ2-1; TRBD2 might be the D (7 bases). Per the germline V gene, CDR1 is SGHNT and CDR2 is YYREEE (reference sequence). The V and J ends lost 5 bases and 8 bases respectively, with 23 bases between them. The CDR3 is 16 residues long. DNA for the CDR3: TGTGCCAGCAGAGCGGCGGGGGCTAGAGGGCAAGATGAGCAGTTCTTC. The encoded protein is CASRAAGARGQDEQFF.